This TCR beta chain was sequenced for a study of spatial heterogeneity in lung cancer. The sample's time point: sample taken at primary tumor resection. V was trimmed by 3 bases and J by 4 bases, leaving 11 bases between them. The CDR3 is made up of 14 amino acids. Germline assignment: CDR1 SGHRS and CDR2 YFSETQ. A single record per CDR3 protein comes from TCRdb applying MiXCR to the 5' RACE reads. The profile shows 7,500 to 9,500 distinct CDR3 sequences, more than 4.5% of them singletons. In its sample, this clonotype ranks as medium-sized. The antigen remains unidentified. Overall study results and limits: Tumor mutation count correlated with how many alpha and beta TCRs expanded intratumorally.

Specimen: lung tumor tissue, collected at surgery. The genes are TRBV5-1 and TRBJ2-1, with D perhaps TRBD1 or TRBD2 (5 bases each). This clonotype was obtained from a female donor with early-stage non-small cell lung cancer. CDR3 sequence (DNA): TGCGCCAGCAGCTCCGGGACGGATTACAATGAGCAGTTCTTC. Translated: CASSSGTDYNEQFF.